These 25 T cell receptor beta chains share one sample of origin, sequenced in a study of T cells in women clearing cervical HPV infection. TCRdb's table, derived via immunoSEQ multiplex PCR, lists solely in-frame clones and lacks some. Here the sample table reports over 35,000 clones. The sequencing sample was made of blood buffy coat. The origin of the receptors is a woman between 18 and 70 years old with a cervical HPV16 infection that either progressed to CIN3+ or cleared (not recorded which).

On this clone: Read sequence stops 3 residues before the CDR3 end, and the germline J gene provides the missing end. V and J are TRBV5-1 and TRBJ2-6; D uncertain. V lost 2 bases and J 4 bases, leaving 10 bases between the germline ends. Germline V gene sequence: CDR1 SGHRS, CDR2 YFSETQ. The CDR3 is 15 residues long. CDR3: CASSLTQAGANVLTF. The DNA read from the CDR3 is TGCGCCAGCAGCTTAACTCAGGCCGGGGCCAACGTC.

For this clone: The read ends 3 residues shy of where the CDR3 ends; the end is completed using the germline J gene. This chain connects TRBV6-2 or TRBV6-3 to TRBJ2-3; 7 bases align to TRBD2. The CDR3 is 14 amino acids. Germline V gene data show CDR1 as MNHEY and CDR2 as SVGEGT. CDR3 sequence reads: CASSYVGGGQPQYF. The CDR3 bases that were read are TGTGCCAGCAGTTACGTGGGGGGGGGTCAGCCG.

A remark on this clone: The junction differs from germline at one of its ends, possibly a read error. The sequence runs out 3 residues before the end of the CDR3; the remainder is reconstructed from the germline J gene. The rearrangement joins TRBV7-7 to TRBJ2-5; D possibly corresponds to TRBD2 (6 bases). The CDR3 runs 14 residues. Looked up from germline, CDR1 is SSHAT and CDR2 is FNYEAQ (reference sequence). The CDR3 loop is CASSLLGGEETQYF. The sequenced CDR3 bases are TGTGCTAGCAGCTTATTGGGGGGAGAAGAGACC. Full variable domain (rest looked up from reference TRBV7-7 and TRBJ2-5): GAGVSQSPRYKVTKRGQDVTLRCDPISSHATLYWYQQALGQGPEFLTYFNYEAQPDKSGLPSDRFSAERPEGSISTLTIQRTEQRDSAMYRCASSLLGGEETQYFGPGTRLLVL.

Note on this clone: Read coverage stops 3 residues before the CDR3 terminus; the germline J gene supplies the remainder. The V and J genes are TRBV5-1 and TRBJ1-2; 7 bases map to TRBD1. With V trimmed by 0 bases and J by 6 bases, 5 bases remained unmatched. Germline CDR1 SGHRS, CDR2 YFSETQ. The CDR3 is 14 amino acids. CDR3 sequence: CASSLAQGFDGYTF. The covered CDR3 bases are TGCGCCAGCAGCTTGGCACAGGGGTTCGATGGC.

The CDR3 DNA, read in part, is TGTGCCAGTACCTCTCGGGGGGCAGGGCGGAACACTGAA. It codes for CASTSRGAGRNTE. The entire CDR3 reads CASTSRGAGRNTEAFF. The rearrangement joins TRBV19 to TRBJ1-1, with D tentatively TRBD1 (6 bases). From the germline J gene comes the end of the CDR3, since the read stops 3 residues before it. The germline V and J ends were trimmed by 7 bases and 1 base, with 19 bases remaining between them. Looked up from germline, CDR1 is LNHDA and CDR2 is SQIVND (reference sequence). This CDR3 region has 16 residues.

Partial CDR3 DNA: TGTGCCTGGAGTGTAGGGACAGGCCCCACTGAA. Protein product: CAWSVGTGPTE. The full CDR3 reads CAWSVGTGPTEAFF. This chain links TRBV30 with TRBJ1-1; 8 positions agree with TRBD1. With the read ending 3 residues before the CDR3 end, the germline J gene is used to fill in that end. V trimming: 0 bases; J trimming: 4 bases; junction bases outside the gene matches: 4. The CDR3 loop spans 14 amino acids. The V gene's germline CDR1 is GTSNPN and CDR2 SVGIG (reference sequence).

Points on this clone: The read falls 3 residues short of the CDR3 end, and the missing part is taken from the germline J gene. The chain recombines TRBV7-9 with TRBJ2-5; TRBD1 might be the D (6 bases). The V and J ends lost 7 bases and 1 base respectively, with 13 bases between them. Germline V gene sequence: CDR1 SEHNR, CDR2 FQNEAQ (reference sequence). This CDR3 comprises 14 residues. CDR3 DNA, as far as it was read: TGTGCCAGCACCCCGGACAGTACCCAAGAGACC. Translated: CASTPDSTQET. The full CDR3 is CASTPDSTQETQYF.

About this clone itself: The sequenced fragment ends 3 residues before the CDR3 boundary, so the rest is inferred from the germline J gene. The V and J genes are TRBV7-9 and TRBJ2-4, with 9 bases matching TRBD1. Germline CDR1 reads SEHNR; CDR2 reads FQNEAQ (reference sequence). The CDR3 is made up of 12 amino acids. Incomplete CDR3 DNA: TGTGCCAGCAGCTTCGACAGGGGGGAT. Protein product: CASSFDRGD. Given in full, the CDR3 is CASSFDRGDQYF.

On this clone itself: Read sequence stops 3 residues before the CDR3 end, and the germline J gene provides the missing end. This chain links TRBV6-2 or TRBV6-3 with TRBJ2-7; unclear D gene. V was shortened by 8 bases and J by 2 bases, with 16 bases between the two germline ends. This CDR3 is 14 amino acids long. Germline CDR1 reads MNHEY; CDR2 reads SVGEGT. This CDR3 reads CASGPSPVAYEQYF. Partial CDR3 DNA: TGTGCCAGCGGTCCCAGTCCAGTTGCCTACGAG.

A word on this clone: The read is 3 residues too short to cover the CDR3 end, so that end is filled in from the germline J gene. V and J are TRBV5-1 and TRBJ2-7; 7 positions agree with TRBD1. After removal of 4 bases from V and 2 bases from J, the junction contained 6 bases not matched to a gene. The CDR3 is 14 amino acids. Germline CDR1 and CDR2: SGHRS and YFSETQ. This CDR3 is CASSLRDSTYEQYF. The covered CDR3 bases are TGCGCCAGCAGCCTAAGGGACAGCACCTACGAG.

Worth noting for this clone: The missing CDR3 end, 3 residues past where the read stops, is filled in from the germline J gene. The chain is built from TRBV19 and TRBJ1-5; D call uncertain. Germline V gene data show CDR1 as LNHDA and CDR2 as SQIVND (reference sequence). This CDR3 has 11 residues. With 5 bases removed from V and 6 bases from J, the gap between germline ends came to 5 bases. The CDR3 loop is CASSFGQPQHF. Partial CDR3 DNA: TGTGCCAGTAGTTTCGGTCAGCCC. The whole variable domain, filled in from reference TRBV19 and TRBJ1-5, reads DGGITQSPKYLFRKEGQNVTLSCEQNLNHDAMYWYRQDPGQGLRLIYYSQIVNDFQKGDIAEGYSVSREKKESFPLTVTSAQKNPTAFYLCASSFGQPQHFGDGTRLSIL.

As concerns this clone: The CDR3 end is not reached by the read, which stops 3 residues before it; the germline J gene fills it in. The chain is built from TRBV7-3 and TRBJ1-2; the match to TRBD1 covers 8 bases. Germline V gene data show CDR1 as SGHTA and CDR2 as FQGTGA. This CDR3 is built from 14 residues. V lost 6 bases and J lost 4; bases outside the gene matches: 7. CDR3 sequence: CASSAGTGLYGYTF. The sequenced CDR3 bases are TGTGCCAGCAGTGCCGGGACAGGACTCTATGGC.

With regard to this clone: The read falls 3 residues short of the CDR3 end, and the missing part is taken from the germline J gene. The V gene is TRBV10-3, the J gene TRBJ2-2; 7 bases line up with TRBD1. Germline V CDR1 and CDR2: ENHRY, SYGVKD. The CDR3 runs to 14 residues. The V gene end was trimmed by 6 bases and the J gene end by 2 bases; junction bases not matched to a gene: 3. Partial CDR3 DNA: TGTGCCATCAGCCGGGACAGAAACACCGGGGAG. Translating gives CAISRDRNTGE. Given in full, the CDR3 is CAISRDRNTGELFF.

With regard to this clone: The read comes to an end 3 residues before the CDR3 does, leaving the germline J gene to fill in the end. This chain links TRBV7-2 with TRBJ2-4; D is undetermined. CDR3 length: 14 amino acids. Per the germline V gene, CDR1 is SGHTA and CDR2 is FQGNSA. The CDR3 reads CASSLRIINYGQYF. The sequenced part of the CDR3 DNA is TGTGCCAGCAGCTTACGGATTATTAACTATGGT.

Note on this clone: A read error may produce the germline difference seen at one junction end. The CDR3 extends 3 residues past the end of the read, so its final part is completed from the germline J gene. The genes are TRBV7-7 and TRBJ2-5, with 8 bases lining up with TRBD2. Germline V gives CDR1 SSHAT, CDR2 FNYEAQ (reference sequence). The CDR3 is made up of 16 amino acids. The covered CDR3 bases are TGTGCTAGCAGCCCCCAATCGGGGGGGGGCCTTGAGACC. Its translation is CASSPQSGGGLET. The CDR3 reads in full as CASSPQSGGGLETQYF.

In the case of this clone: The read finishes 3 residues shy of the CDR3 end, and the germline J gene is used to complete it. V gene TRBV4-1 combines with J gene TRBJ2-7; 7 positions match TRBD1. The germline V gene has CDR1 MGHRA and CDR2 YSYEKL. This CDR3 contains 13 residues. The V segment lost 4 bases and the J segment 3 bases; nucleotides outside the gene matches: 3. The CDR3 DNA, read in part, is TGCGCCAGCAGCCGGGACAGATTCTACGAG. Translation: CASSRDRFYE. The whole CDR3 sequence reads CASSRDRFYEQYF.

The part of the CDR3 DNA that was read is TGTGCCAGCAGCCCCGAGGCACAAGACTACGAG. This gives the protein CASSPEAQDYE. The full CDR3 sequence reads CASSPEAQDYEQYF. V gene TRBV7-6 combines with J gene TRBJ2-7; unclear D gene. The read comes to an end 3 residues before the CDR3 does, leaving the germline J gene to fill in the end. The ends were cut back, 5 bases at V and 3 bases at J, with 14 bases in the middle. Germline V gene lookup returns CDR1 SGHVS and CDR2 FNYEAQ. The CDR3 has 14 amino acids.

Points on this clone: The missing CDR3 end, 3 residues past where the read stops, is filled in from the germline J gene. This chain links TRBV11-1 with TRBJ2-1; 7 bases are shared with TRBD2. This CDR3 comprises 15 residues. Trimming cost V 5 bases and J 9 bases; bases outside gene matches: 13. CDR1 is SGHAT and CDR2 is FQDESV in the germline V gene (reference sequence). CDR3 in amino acids: CASSKSGIPPTEQFF. CDR3 bases read: TGTGCCAGCAGCAAAAGCGGGATCCCCCCCACTGAG.

As regards this clone: Because the CDR3's place on the DNA is in doubt, the DNA is left out and the CDR3 is given as listed by TCRdb. The chain is built from TRBV19 and TRBJ2-3; the table names TRBD2, a call not compared with the DNA. CDR1 and CDR2 from the germline V gene are LNHDA and SQIVND (reference sequence). The CDR3 has 14 residues if both end residues are counted. CDR3 in amino acids: CASTSGGAGQPQYF.

Incomplete CDR3 DNA: TGTGCCAGCTCACCGGGACAGGGGAATGAAAAA. Amino acid sequence: CASSPGQGNEK. In full, the CDR3 reads CASSPGQGNEKLFF. The chain combines TRBV18 with TRBJ1-4; TRBD1 aligns across 10 bases. The observed sequence ends 3 residues before the CDR3 terminus, with the missing tail filled in from the germline J gene. CDR1 and CDR2 (germline): KGHSH, LQKENI. This CDR3 has 14 residues. The V gene end was trimmed by 3 bases and the J gene end by 5 bases; junction bases not matched to a gene: 0.

Note on this clone: The CDR3 end falls 3 residues outside the read, so it is completed with the germline J gene. This rearrangement joins TRBV7-9 to TRBJ2-1; the match to TRBD1 covers 7 bases. CDR1 and CDR2 from the germline V gene are SEHNR and FQNEAQ (reference sequence). This CDR3 is built from 15 residues. V shed 4 bases and J 0 bases; nucleotides not matched to a gene: 3. The part of the CDR3 DNA that was read is TGTGCCAGCAGCTCACAGGGGAACTCCTACAATGAG. It translates to CASSSQGNSYNE. The CDR3 in full is CASSSQGNSYNEQFF.

In the case of this clone: The sequence runs out 3 residues before the end of the CDR3; the remainder is reconstructed from the germline J gene. The chain uses TRBV6-2 or TRBV6-3 and TRBJ2-3; 11 bases agree with TRBD2. Germline CDR1 reads MNHEY; CDR2 reads SVGEGT. The CDR3 runs 15 residues. The CDR3 here is CASSPLAGEGETQYF. The part of the CDR3 DNA that was read is TGTGCCAGCAGTCCACTAGCGGGAGAGGGGGAGACG.

To note about this clone: Sequencing ends 3 residues short of the CDR3 end; the germline J gene provides the rest. This sequence joins TRBV5-5 and TRBJ2-7; perhaps TRBD2 as D (6 bases). V lost 4 bases and J 0 bases, leaving 14 bases between the germline ends. The CDR3 is 15 amino acids. Germline V gene data show CDR1 as SGHKS and CDR2 as YYEKEE (reference sequence). CDR3 sequence reads: CASSLDIADSYEQYF. The CDR3 bases that were read are TGTGCCAGCAGCCTAGACATAGCGGACTCCTACGAG.

To note about this clone: Read coverage stops 3 residues before the CDR3 terminus; the germline J gene supplies the remainder. The rearrangement uses TRBV6-2 or TRBV6-3 and TRBJ1-2, with D possibly being TRBD1 (6 bases). Per germline, CDR1 MNHEY and CDR2 SVGEGT. Trimming shortened V by 10 bases and J by 6 bases, and 18 bases separated the two germline ends. The CDR3 covers 13 residues. The CDR3 DNA, read in part, is TGTGCCACCCAACCCGGACAGATGAATGGC. Translating gives CATQPGQMNG. The complete CDR3 sequence is CATQPGQMNGYTF.

In regard to this clone: The read falls 3 residues short of the CDR3 end, and the missing part is taken from the germline J gene. The V gene is TRBV30, the J gene TRBJ2-3, with TRBD2 matching over 7 bases. The CDR3 is 16 residues long. CDR1 GTSNPN and CDR2 SVGIG come from the germline V gene (reference sequence). Trimming removed 0 bases from V and 3 bases from J; junction bases left unmatched: 9. The DNA read from the CDR3 is TGTGCCTGGAGTGTAGGAGGTGCGGGAGCGACAGATACG. Translated: CAWSVGGAGATDT. The whole CDR3 sequence is CAWSVGGAGATDTQYF.